The rows below give T cell receptor beta chains drawn from one sample of a study of blood T cell repertoires in COVID-19. The method was immunoSEQ multiplex PCR; TCRdb's version includes in-frame clones alone and lacks a portion of them. This table holds some 200,000 clones, roughly 84% found once. The material sequenced was peripheral blood. The receptors stem from a woman between 40 and 50 years old who had recovered from COVID-19. Each CDR3 is given with its conserved first and last residue. Each record gives: J gene, V gene, CDR3 protein.

TRBJ2-5	TRBV7-9	CASSLAAGQGAETQYF
TRBJ2-1	TRBV6-1	CASSAYGLAGRREQFF
TRBJ1-2	TRBV6-1	CASSENRGQGYTF
TRBJ2-1	TRBV13	CASSLQGLSYNEQFF
TRBJ2-7	TRBV5-1	CASSVQGAPVHEQYF
TRBJ2-3	TRBV6-5	CASNPTAGVGDTQYF
TRBJ1-1	TRBV2	CASSGTLEEGTEAFF
TRBJ1-3	TRBV12-3/TRBV12-4	CASSFAGNTIYF
TRBJ1-2	TRBV6-5	CASSYDGSLRYGYTF
TRBJ1-5	TRBV30	CAWSVSPGNQPQHF
TRBJ2-1	TRBV10-3	CAISEYELARNHNEQFF
TRBJ1-1	TRBV5-1	CASSLAATGNTEAFF
TRBJ2-7	TRBV28	CASRVGISYEQYF
TRBJ1-6	TRBV6-5	CASSDRGPGASPLHF
TRBJ1-2	TRBV11-2	CASRFSGQAYGYTF
TRBJ2-1	TRBV5-6	CASSLVGGNEQFF
TRBJ1-1	TRBV7-8	CASSLARRGSNRNTEAFF
TRBJ2-3	TRBV7-9	CASSPWVRDRKSDTQYF
TRBJ1-6	TRBV5-1	CASSSGVRSNSPLHF
TRBJ2-7	TRBV7-2	CASSHSRGVSEQYF
TRBJ2-2	TRBV6-2/TRBV6-3	CASSYVETGELFF
TRBJ2-7	TRBV13	CASSWGVEQYF
TRBJ1-4	TRBV10-3	CAISESTGIWEKLFF
TRBJ2-5	TRBV6-6	CASTTGYSGETQYF
TRBJ2-2	TRBV18	CASSGDTNTGELFF
TRBJ1-2	TRBV11-2	CASSLGTGSNYGYTF
TRBJ2-7	TRBV19	CASSIHGQGDSYEQYF
TRBJ1-4	TRBV4-3	CASSQDRQANEKLFF
TRBJ2-5	TRBV5-8	CASRYPVAGDLGTQYF
TRBJ1-1	TRBV10-1	CASSDRGYTEAFF
TRBJ1-1	TRBV28	CASSLGQLNTEAFF
TRBJ2-3	TRBV4-3	CASSQDWTGSDTQYF
TRBJ2-1	TRBV5-1	CASSSSVTGYNEQFF
TRBJ1-2	TRBV12-5	CASGSGWRESYTF
TRBJ2-2	TRBV10-1	CASKGGQGAIGELFF
TRBJ1-5	TRBV7-9	CASSTAGFDNQPQHF
TRBJ2-7	TRBV9	CASSVGGRGYYEQYF
TRBJ2-2	TRBV12-2	CASPRELGGNTGELFF
TRBJ1-2	TRBV19	CASAAGIGTLNYGYTF
TRBJ2-2	TRBV11-2	CASSLMESGELFF
TRBJ2-5	TRBV3-1/TRBV3-2	CASSLPAGGYLGQETQYF
TRBJ2-7	TRBV6-5	CASRDRGLGEQYF
TRBJ2-7	TRBV5-1	CASSGLQGASYEQYF
TRBJ2-5	TRBV18	CASSPPTSGGARGETQYF
TRBJ2-7	TRBV11-2	CASSLELGTNSNYEQYF
TRBJ2-5	TRBV9	CLPDSVYIQYF
TRBJ2-7	TRBV5-1	CASSLASYEQYF
TRBJ1-1	TRBV4-3	CASSHQTTGGGNTEAFF
TRBJ2-1	TRBV12-3/TRBV12-4	CASSVTSGGSEFF
TRBJ1-5	TRBV19	CASSLWQGGGNQPQHF
TRBJ2-7	TRBV10-3	CAIADSEYEQYF
TRBJ2-3	TRBV10-3	CAINKAGGLEDTQYF
TRBJ1-2	TRBV7-9	CASSSGGQFYGYTF
TRBJ1-6	TRBV5-6	CASSLRGNSPLHF
TRBJ1-3	TRBV6-5	CASSRKWDSGNTIYF
TRBJ1-1	TRBV7-2	CASSLAAGQGVKAFF
TRBJ1-5	TRBV19	CASTLTGGNQPQHF
TRBJ1-5	TRBV29-1	CSVLGTGSGGTSNQPQHF
TRBJ1-5	TRBV19	CASSRLEGLPQHF
TRBJ2-7	TRBV30	CAWSATSANSYEQYF